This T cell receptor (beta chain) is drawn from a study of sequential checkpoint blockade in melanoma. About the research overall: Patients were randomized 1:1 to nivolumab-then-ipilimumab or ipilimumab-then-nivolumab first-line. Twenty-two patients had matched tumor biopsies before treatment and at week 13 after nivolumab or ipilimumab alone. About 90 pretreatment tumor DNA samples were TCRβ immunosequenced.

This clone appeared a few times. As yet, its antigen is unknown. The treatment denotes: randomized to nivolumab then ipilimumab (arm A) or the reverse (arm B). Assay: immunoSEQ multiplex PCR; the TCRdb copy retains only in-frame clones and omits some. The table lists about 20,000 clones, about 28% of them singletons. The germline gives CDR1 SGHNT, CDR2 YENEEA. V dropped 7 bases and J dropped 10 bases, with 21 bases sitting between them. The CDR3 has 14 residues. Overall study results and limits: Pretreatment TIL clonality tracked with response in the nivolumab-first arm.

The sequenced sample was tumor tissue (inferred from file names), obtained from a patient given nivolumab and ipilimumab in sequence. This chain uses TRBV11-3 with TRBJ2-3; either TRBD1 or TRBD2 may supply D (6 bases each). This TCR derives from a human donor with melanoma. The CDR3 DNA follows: TGTGCCAGCACCGACGTGGGGGGCCCGGGGGCGCAGTATTTT. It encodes CASTDVGGPGAQYF.